These 21 T cell receptor beta chains were all obtained from the same sample, sequenced in a study of OX40 agonist ivuxolimab in advanced cancers. Clones were read by immunoSEQ multiplex PCR, and TCRdb kept only the in-frame ones, dropping some. Of 70,000 to 95,000 clones in the sample, less than 90% were seen once. Sample: CD4+ or CD8+ T cells sorted from blood, taken in a trial of the OX40 agonist ivuxolimab. These receptors were collected from an adult with an advanced solid tumor such as melanoma, head and neck, liver or kidney cancer.

This chain links TRBV18 with TRBJ1-4; no clear D gene. The germline V gene has CDR1 KGHSH and CDR2 LQKENI. The CDR3 is 15 residues long. V gave up 6 bases and J gave up 8 bases, with 19 bases separating them. The CDR3 nucleotides read TGTGCCAGCTCTCGGTTGTTGGACCTGGAGGAAAAACTGTTTTTT. This translates into CASSRLLDLEEKLFF.

This chain uses TRBV28 with TRBJ1-6; D ambiguous. This CDR3 region has 17 residues. V was pared by 3 bases and J by 0 bases, with 12 bases between. Germline lookup yields CDR1 MDHEN and CDR2 SYDVKM. Here the CDR3 reads CASSFPSPSSYNSPLHF. Here the CDR3 DNA reads TGTGCCAGCAGTTTCCCCTCCCCCAGCTCCTATAATTCACCCCTCCACTTT.

The rearrangement links TRBV19 to TRBJ1-1; D remains ambiguous. The ends were cut back, 5 bases at V and 1 base at J, with 11 bases in the middle. Germline V lookup: CDR1 LNHDA, CDR2 SQIVND (reference sequence). This CDR3 has 14 amino acids. CDR3 protein: CASSPDGANTEAFF. Written as DNA, the CDR3 is TGTGCCAGTAGTCCCGACGGAGCGAACACTGAAGCTTTCTTT.

V is TRBV5-1 and J is TRBJ2-7, with D unresolved. Trimming took off 0 bases at V and 4 bases at J, with 14 bases between the two ends. The V gene's germline CDR1 is SGHRS and CDR2 YFSETQ. The CDR3 runs 15 residues. The CDR3 DNA reads TGCGCCAGCAGCTTGGGGCTCCGGCCCGGGTACGAGCAGTACGTC. As protein: CASSLGLRPGYEQYV.

The rearrangement links TRBV18 to TRBJ1-3, with TRBD1 matching over 8 bases. Trimming at V came to 3 bases and at J to 3 bases, leaving 10 bases not matched to a gene. Germline CDR1 and CDR2: KGHSH and LQKENI. This CDR3 contains 17 residues. The CDR3 spells CASSPTSAGGIGNTIYF. CDR3 DNA sequence: TGTGCCAGCTCACCGACGTCTGCAGGGGGCATTGGAAACACCATATATTTT.

Concerning this clone: An end of the junction does not agree with germline; a read error may underlie this. The chain is built from TRBV28 and TRBJ2-1, with D perhaps assigned TRBD1 or TRBD2 (5 bases each). The CDR3 extends over 13 amino acids. Germline lookup yields CDR1 MDHEN and CDR2 SYDVKM. The CDR3 here is CASSSSRGPEPFF. The CDR3 DNA reads as TGTGCCAGCAGTTCCTCGAGGGGTCCGGAGCCGTTCTTC. Supplemented by reference TRBV28 and TRBJ2-1, the full variable domain reads DVKVTQSSRYLVKRTGEKVFLECVQDMDHENMFWYRQDPGLGLRLIYFSYDVKMKEKGDIPEGYSVSREKKERFSLILESASTNQTSMYLCASSSSRGPEPFFGPGTRLTVL.

The chain carries TRBV19 and TRBJ2-2, with 7 nucleotides matching TRBD1. Germline assignment: CDR1 LNHDA and CDR2 SQIVND (reference sequence). V was clipped by 6 bases and J by 4 bases; unmatched bases: 8. The CDR3 length is 15 residues. DNA for the CDR3: TGTGCCAGTAGACGGACAGGATCGAGCACCGGGGAGCTGTTTTTT. Its translation is CASRRTGSSTGELFF.

The V call is TRBV19, the J call TRBJ1-5, with TRBD1 as a possible D gene (6 bases). The germline V and J ends were trimmed by 7 bases and 3 bases, with 10 bases remaining between them. This CDR3 has 13 residues. Germline values: CDR1 LNHDA, CDR2 SQIVND (reference sequence). CDR3 sequence reads: CASIGQFNQPQHF. The CDR3 DNA reads as TGTGCCAGTATCGGACAGTTCAATCAGCCCCAGCATTTT.

The chain couples TRBV5-6 to TRBJ2-5; the D gene is possibly TRBD2 (6 bases). Trimming shortened V by 4 bases and J by 1 base, and 11 bases separated the two germline ends. The germline V gene encodes CDR1 SGHDT and CDR2 YYEEEE. The CDR3 is 14 residues long. The CDR3 loop reads CASSKGLPQETQYF. CDR3 nucleotides: TGTGCCAGCAGCAAGGGACTCCCCCAAGAGACCCAGTACTTC.

This rearrangement joins TRBV10-3 to TRBJ1-1; D might be TRBD1 (5 bases). CDR1 and CDR2 (germline): ENHRY, SYGVKD. The CDR3 spans 14 residues. The germline V and J ends were trimmed by 6 bases and 3 bases, with 14 bases remaining between them. For the CDR3, the DNA is TGTGCCATCAGCTGGACGGTGGGGGACACTGAAGCTTTCTTT. It is translated as CAISWTVGDTEAFF.

This clone was found once. The chain is built from TRBV9 and TRBJ1-6, with TRBD1 identical over 11 bases. The CDR3 length is 17 residues. V trimming: 1 base; J trimming: 7 bases; junction bases outside the gene matches: 7. Germline lookup yields CDR1 SGDLS and CDR2 YYNGEE. The CDR3 sequence: CASSVSKDRGRNSPLHF. CDR3 in DNA: TGTGCCAGCAGCGTATCAAAGGACAGGGGGCGAAATTCACCCCTCCACTTT.

Here the CDR3 DNA reads TGTGCCAGCCTAGGGGACAGTTACTTCACAGATACGCAGTATTTT. It codes for CASLGDSYFTDTQYF. The gene calls are TRBV6-1 and TRBJ2-3; 7 bases are shared with TRBD1. The V segment lost 8 bases and the J segment 2 bases; nucleotides outside the gene matches: 10. Germline CDR1 MNHNS, CDR2 SASEGT. The CDR3 loop spans 15 amino acids.

The V and J genes are TRBV28 and TRBJ2-6; tentative D call: TRBD1 (5 bases). V dropped 3 bases and J dropped 0 bases, with 9 bases sitting between them. The CDR3 covers 16 residues. The germline gives CDR1 MDHEN, CDR2 SYDVKM. In DNA, the CDR3 is TGTGCCAGCAGTTTCAGGGTACCCTCTGGGGCCAACGTCCTGACTTTC. Translated: CASSFRVPSGANVLTF.

The rearrangement uses TRBV5-1 and TRBJ2-7; D is unclear. Germline CDR1 is SGHRS and CDR2 is YFSETQ. The CDR3 covers 14 residues. Trimming stripped 6 bases from V and 0 bases from J, with 13 bases between. In nucleotides, the CDR3 is TGCGCCAGCATCGCGGACCCAGGCTCCTACGAGCAGTACTTC. Protein sequence: CASIADPGSYEQYF.

This sequence joins TRBV28 and TRBJ1-5, with unresolved D. The length of the CDR3 is 14 residues. Germline V gene data show CDR1 as MDHEN and CDR2 as SYDVKM. V shed 3 bases and J shed 2 bases, with 8 bases lying between them. The CDR3 nucleotides read TGTGCCAGCAGTTTCTTCCTTGGCAATCAGCCCCAGCATTTT. As protein: CASSFFLGNQPQHF.

The chain combines TRBV6-5 with TRBJ1-5; 9 nucleotides match TRBD1. J gave up 4 bases and V 6 bases, and 7 bases lay outside the gene matches. Germline V lookup: CDR1 MNHEY, CDR2 SVGAGI. The CDR3 spans 15 residues. The CDR3 here is CASRISGTGNQPQHF. In nucleotides, the CDR3 is TGTGCCAGCAGGATCTCCGGGACAGGGAATCAGCCCCAGCATTTT.

The chain couples TRBV9 to TRBJ2-5; 12 nucleotides agree with TRBD2. The CDR3 totals 17 residues. Germline assignment: CDR1 SGDLS and CDR2 YYNGEE. The junction had 11 bases not matched to a gene; V was cut back by 4 bases and J by 4 bases. The CDR3 loop is CASSLGLAGQGGETQYF. For the CDR3, the DNA is TGTGCCAGCAGCCTTGGACTAGCGGGGCAGGGCGGAGAGACCCAGTACTTC.

The chain carries TRBV11-3 and TRBJ1-3; D ambiguous. The CDR3 spans 12 residues. The germline CDR1 and CDR2 sequences are SGHNT and YENEEA. Trimming shortened V by 2 bases and J by 4 bases, and 3 bases separated the two germline ends. The CDR3 loop reads CASSLSGNTIYF. The CDR3, as DNA: TGTGCCAGCAGCTTATCAGGAAACACCATATATTTT.

The chain uses TRBV6-5 and TRBJ2-1; weak D call: TRBD2 (5 bases). V lost 5 bases to trimming and J lost 7 bases, with 9 bases between them. This CDR3 comprises 12 residues. Germline CDR1 is MNHEY and CDR2 is SVGAGI. The CDR3 coding sequence is TGTGCCAGCAGTCGAGGGCGGAATGAGCAGTTCTTC. Translated, it gives CASSRGRNEQFF.

J is TRBJ1-1 and V is TRBV7-9, with 8 bases matching TRBD1. The CDR3 totals 12 residues. CDR1 is SEHNR and CDR2 is FQNEAQ in the germline V gene (reference sequence). Trimming took 6 bases from V and 8 from J; bases not matched to a gene: 5. The CDR3 protein is CASRSQGGEAFF. CDR3 in DNA: TGTGCCAGCAGGTCACAGGGGGGAGAAGCTTTCTTT.

This chain joins TRBV15 and TRBJ2-7, with 7 bases matching TRBD1. J gave up 3 bases and V 5 bases, and 4 bases lay outside the gene matches. The CDR3 has 13 amino acids. Germline CDR1 LNHNV, CDR2 YYDKDF (reference sequence). The CDR3 DNA reads as TGTGCCACCAGCTACCGACAGGGCTACGAGCAGTACTTC. As protein: CATSYRQGYEQYF.